The sequence of this T cell receptor beta chain was determined in a study of cytomegalovirus exposure and HLA in healthy donors. PCR employed 60 Vbeta and 13 Jbeta primers. Data came from immunoSEQ multiplex PCR; TCRdb stores just in-frame clones and leaves some out. The data show 150,000 to 200,000 clones, roughly 79% seen once. The V segment lost 5 bases and the J segment 1 base; nucleotides outside the gene matches: 5. CDR3 length: 14 residues. Germline assignment: CDR1 MDHEN and CDR2 SYDVKM. The clonotype was recovered from a man aged 25-45 years in good health and CMV-seronegative. The chain links TRBV28 to TRBJ2-7; 7 bases are shared with TRBD1. The sample consisted of PBMCs. The CDR3 region is CASSLWDRSYEQYF. CDR3 DNA sequence: TGTGCCAGCAGTCTCTGGGACAGATCCTACGAGCAGTACTTC.